This TCR beta chain was documented in a study of T cells after yellow fever vaccination. Findings of the study overall: Only a small proportion of the clonotypes turned up in both the CD4 and the CD8 compartments, likely arising from convergent recombination. A secondary response was less intense yet reached its peak sooner, at day 5 versus 15. The booster response re-showed most primary clones: 96% CD4, around 85% CD8.

This clonotype was recorded a few times. Antigen: not known. By 5'RACE template switching, TCR cDNA was produced, with a universal primer site and UMIs added in the process. TCRdb re-derived calls from the 5' RACE reads in MiXCR, one entry per CDR3 protein. The sample lists about 210,000 distinct CDR3 sequences, around 6.7% occurring once. V lost 1 base and J 2 bases, leaving 12 bases between the germline ends. The length of the CDR3 is 16 residues. Germline V lookup: CDR1 KGHDR, CDR2 SFDVKD. The chain uses TRBV24-1 and TRBJ2-3, with D possibly being TRBD2 (6 bases). Specimen: CD4+ T cells sorted from PBMCs, collected on the day of the yellow fever booster vaccination. The source is a man younger than 40 who received the YFV17D yellow fever vaccine. The CDR3 region is CATSDFHSGSTDTQYF. CDR3 coding DNA: TGTGCCACCAGTGATTTCCATAGCGGATCCACAGATACGCAGTATTTT.